This paragraph covers one T cell receptor (beta chain) sequence. The data were obtained in a study of blood T cell repertoires in COVID-19. Study context: T cells, B-cell-depleted T cells, or PBMCs provided the cDNA or gDNA that served as material.

Produced via immunoSEQ multiplex PCR; TCRdb's table is partial and in-frame only. Of some 300,000 clones listed, around nine tenths were seen once; the top ten hold less than 2%. Trimming cost V 0 bases and J 4 bases; bases outside gene matches: 5. The germline V gene has CDR1 SGHRS and CDR2 YFSETQ. CDR3 length: 15 amino acids. This receptor was taken from a woman between 40 and 50 years old who had recovered from COVID-19. The sample was PBMCs or T cells enriched from blood (not recorded which). This chain links TRBV5-1 with TRBJ1-2; 8 nucleotides line up with TRBD1. CDR3 protein: CASSLGQGNPYGYTF. As DNA, the CDR3 is TGCGCCAGCAGCTTGGGACAGGGGAACCCCTATGGCTACACCTTC. Full variable domain (missing parts from reference TRBV5-1 and TRBJ1-2): KAGVTQTPRYLIKTRGQQVTLSCSPISGHRSVSWYQQTPGQGLQFLFEYFSETQRNKGNFPGRFSGRQFSNSRSEMNVSTLELGDSALYLCASSLGQGNPYGYTFGSGTRLTVV.